The 5 T cell receptor beta chains reported below all come from one sample, sequenced in a study. TCRdb re-analysed the RT-PCR reads in MiXCR, keeping a single row per CDR3 protein. Among approximately 720,000 distinct CDR3 sequences, approximately 14% were seen once, and the ten largest hold roughly 4%. Sequenced material: memory CD4+ T cells from blood. Every receptor here comes from a female donor in good health, serving as a healthy control.

The V gene is TRBV5-1, the J gene TRBJ1-1; TRBD1 is a possible D gene (5 bases). Trimming pared 4 bases from V and 0 bases from J, leaving 13 bases between. There are 15 residues in the CDR3. In germline, CDR1 is SGHRS, CDR2 YFSETQ. The CDR3 bases are TGCGCCAGCAGCGCCGGAACAGGAGTGAACACTGAAGCTTTCTTT. Encoded protein: CASSAGTGVNTEAFF.

This chain links TRBV7-3 with TRBJ2-1; tentative D call: TRBD2 (6 bases). The CDR3 totals 17 residues. Germline V CDR1 and CDR2: SGHTA, FQGTGA. V lost 5 bases to trimming and J lost 3 bases, with 20 bases between them. CDR3 coding DNA: TGTGCCAGCAGCCCAAACCGCGTCGGGAGTAACTACAATGAGCAGTTCTTC. This translates into CASSPNRVGSNYNEQFF.

This clonotype was observed a handful of times. The genes are TRBV20-1 and TRBJ2-2; either TRBD1 or TRBD2 may fit D (5 bases each). The CDR3 is 14 residues long. CDR1 and CDR2 from the germline V gene are DFQATT and SNEGSKA (reference sequence). The V and J ends lost 5 bases and 1 base respectively, with 11 bases between them. The chain's CDR3 is CSAAGTGNTGELFF. DNA of the CDR3: TGCAGTGCTGCAGGGACCGGGAACACCGGGGAGCTGTTTTTT.

This clonotype was recorded at least ten times. The junction departs from germline at one end; a sequencing error may be responsible. The chain uses TRBV7-7 and TRBJ2-1, with 13 bases matching TRBD2. This CDR3 has 16 residues. Per germline, CDR1 SSHAT and CDR2 FNYEAQ (reference sequence). The CDR3 bases are TGTGCTAGCAGCTTACTAGCGGGAGGGCCGAGTAATGAGCAGTTCTTC. It is translated as CASSLLAGGPSNEQFF.

This clonotype has only a few counts. J is TRBJ2-1 and V is TRBV5-1; 9 bases are shared with TRBD2. This CDR3 is 16 amino acids long. Germline CDR1 reads SGHRS; CDR2 reads YFSETQ. V trimming: 4 bases; J trimming: 7 bases; junction bases outside the gene matches: 12. The CDR3 bases are TGCGCCAGCAGCCCCAGTCCGGCTAGCGGGGAGAATGAGCAGTTCTTC. Amino acids: CASSPSPASGENEQFF.